In this sample, the clone carrying this T cell receptor (beta chain) turned up a few times. This sample stems from a study of beta chain features in type 1 diabetes. All of the isolated RNA was reverse transcribed, so expressed TCRB transcripts were sequenced. Generated by immunoSEQ multiplex PCR, the TCRdb table keeps only in-frame clones and is missing some. The repertoire holds roughly 400,000 clones, with about 14% as singletons. Losses at the gene ends were 4 bases for V and 7 bases for J; bases not matched to a gene: 7. The germline CDR1 and CDR2 sequences are SGHRS and YFSETQ. The CDR3 sequence is 15 residues long.

The sequence derives from a woman between 18 and 30 years old in good health. Source material: naive CD4+ T cells from blood. The genes are TRBV5-1 and TRBJ2-4; 11 nucleotides align to TRBD1. DNA of the CDR3: TGCGCCAGCAGCCCGTGGACAGGGGGCAGGAACATTCAGTACTTC. This sequence encodes CASSPWTGGRNIQYF.